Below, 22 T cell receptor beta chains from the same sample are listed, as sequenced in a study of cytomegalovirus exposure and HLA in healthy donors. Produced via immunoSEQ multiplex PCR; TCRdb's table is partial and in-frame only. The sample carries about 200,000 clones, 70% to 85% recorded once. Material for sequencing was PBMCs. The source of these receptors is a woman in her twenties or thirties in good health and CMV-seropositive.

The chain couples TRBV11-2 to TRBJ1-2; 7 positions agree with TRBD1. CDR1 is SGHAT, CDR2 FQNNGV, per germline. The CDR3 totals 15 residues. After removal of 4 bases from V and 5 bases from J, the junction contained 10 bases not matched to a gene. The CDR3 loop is CASSSGQPMFYGYTF. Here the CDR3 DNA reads TGTGCCAGCAGCTCGGGACAGCCGATGTTTTATGGCTACACCTTC.

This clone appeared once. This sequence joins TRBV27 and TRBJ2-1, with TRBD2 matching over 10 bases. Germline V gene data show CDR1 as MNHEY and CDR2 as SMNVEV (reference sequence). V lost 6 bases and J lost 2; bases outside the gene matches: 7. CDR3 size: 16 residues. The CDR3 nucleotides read TGTGCCAGCAGCCCCCTAACTAGCGGGGCCTACAATGAGCAGTTCTTC. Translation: CASSPLTSGAYNEQFF.

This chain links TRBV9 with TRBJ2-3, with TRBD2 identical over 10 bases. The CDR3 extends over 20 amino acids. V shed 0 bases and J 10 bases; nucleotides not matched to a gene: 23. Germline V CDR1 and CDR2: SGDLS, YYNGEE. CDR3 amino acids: CASSVAVGVPASGSAGAQYF. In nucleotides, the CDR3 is TGTGCCAGCAGCGTAGCAGTGGGTGTTCCCGCTAGCGGGAGCGCCGGGGCGCAGTATTTT.

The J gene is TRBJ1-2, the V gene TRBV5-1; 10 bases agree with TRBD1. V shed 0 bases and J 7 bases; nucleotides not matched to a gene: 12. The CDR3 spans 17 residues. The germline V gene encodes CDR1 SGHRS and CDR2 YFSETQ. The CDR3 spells CASSLEGTGERLRGYTF. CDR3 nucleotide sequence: TGCGCCAGCAGCTTGGAGGGGACAGGGGAGAGATTGCGTGGCTACACCTTC.

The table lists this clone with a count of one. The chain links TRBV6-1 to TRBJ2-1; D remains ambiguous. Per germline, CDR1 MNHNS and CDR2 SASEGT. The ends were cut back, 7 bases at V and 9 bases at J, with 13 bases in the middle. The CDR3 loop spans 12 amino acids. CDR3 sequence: CASISLSGEQFF. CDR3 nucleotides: TGTGCCAGCATCTCGTTGTCCGGTGAGCAGTTCTTC.

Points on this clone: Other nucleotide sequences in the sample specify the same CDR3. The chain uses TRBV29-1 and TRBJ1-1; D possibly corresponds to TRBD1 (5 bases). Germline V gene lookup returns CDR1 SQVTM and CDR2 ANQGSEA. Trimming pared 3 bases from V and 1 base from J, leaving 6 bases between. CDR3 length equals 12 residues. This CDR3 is CSVDRGNTEAFF. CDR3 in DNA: TGCAGCGTTGATAGGGGGAACACTGAAGCTTTCTTT.

CDR3 in amino acids: CASSVLGTGGDEQFF. The CDR3 DNA is TGTGCCAGCAGCGTACTTGGGACAGGGGGCGATGAGCAGTTCTTC. The chain recombines TRBV9 with TRBJ2-1; 12 bases line up with TRBD1. The trim removed 1 base at V and 8 bases at J, leaving 4 bases unmatched. The CDR3 length is 15 residues. Germline lookup yields CDR1 SGDLS and CDR2 YYNGEE. Based on the CDR3 plus reference TRBV9 and TRBJ2-1, the full variable domain is DSGVTQTPKHLITATGQRVTLRCSPRSGDLSVYWYQQSLDQGLQFLIQYYNGEERAKGNILERFSAQQFPDLHSELNLSSLELGDSALYFCASSVLGTGGDEQFFGPGTRLTVL.

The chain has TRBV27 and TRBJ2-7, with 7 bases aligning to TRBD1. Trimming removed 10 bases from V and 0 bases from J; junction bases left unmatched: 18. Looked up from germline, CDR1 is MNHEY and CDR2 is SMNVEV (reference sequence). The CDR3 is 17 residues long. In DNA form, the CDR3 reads TGTGCCATTCCGGGACAGCCCTTTCCAGGGCGCTCCTACGAGCAGTACTTC. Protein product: CAIPGQPFPGRSYEQYF.

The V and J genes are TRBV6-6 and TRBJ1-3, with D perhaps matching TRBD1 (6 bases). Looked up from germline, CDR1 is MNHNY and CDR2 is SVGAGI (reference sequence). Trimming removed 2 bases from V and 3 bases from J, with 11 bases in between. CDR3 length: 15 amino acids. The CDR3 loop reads CASSYTTGSGNTIYF. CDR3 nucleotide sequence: TGTGCCAGCAGTTACACAACAGGGAGTGGAAACACCATATATTTT.

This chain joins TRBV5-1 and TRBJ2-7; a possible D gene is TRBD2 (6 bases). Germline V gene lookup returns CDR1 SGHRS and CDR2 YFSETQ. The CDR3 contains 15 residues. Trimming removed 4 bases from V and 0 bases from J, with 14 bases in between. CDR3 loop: CASSGGTPSSYEQYF. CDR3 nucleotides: TGCGCCAGCAGCGGAGGGACGCCAAGCTCCTACGAGCAGTACTTC.

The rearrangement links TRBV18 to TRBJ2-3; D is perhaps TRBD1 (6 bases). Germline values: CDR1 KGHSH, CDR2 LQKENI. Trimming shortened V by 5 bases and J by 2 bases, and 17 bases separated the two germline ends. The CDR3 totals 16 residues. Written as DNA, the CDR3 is TGTGCCAGCTCATCTTCAAATTTGGGGGCCACAGATACGCAGTATTTT. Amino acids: CASSSSNLGATDTQYF.

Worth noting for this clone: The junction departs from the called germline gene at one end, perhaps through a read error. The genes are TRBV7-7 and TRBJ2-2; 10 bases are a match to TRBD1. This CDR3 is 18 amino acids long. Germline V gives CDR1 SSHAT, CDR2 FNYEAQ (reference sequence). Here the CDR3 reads CASSISPGGQGLTGELFF. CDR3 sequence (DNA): TGTGCTAGCAGCATATCTCCCGGGGGACAGGGGTTAACCGGGGAGCTGTTTTTT.

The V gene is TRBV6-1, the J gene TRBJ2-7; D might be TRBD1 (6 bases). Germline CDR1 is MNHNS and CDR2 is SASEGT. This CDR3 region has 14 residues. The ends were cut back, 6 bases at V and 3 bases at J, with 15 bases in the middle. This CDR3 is CASRAGQNLYEQYF. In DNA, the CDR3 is TGTGCCAGCAGGGCAGGACAGAACCTCTACGAGCAGTACTTC.

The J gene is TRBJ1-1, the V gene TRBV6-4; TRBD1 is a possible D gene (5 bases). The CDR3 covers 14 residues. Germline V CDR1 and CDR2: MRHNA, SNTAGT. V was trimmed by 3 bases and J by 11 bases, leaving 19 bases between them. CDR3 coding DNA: TGTGCCAGCAGTGAAACAGGAAACCCGGTCCGCGCTTTCTTT. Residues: CASSETGNPVRAFF.

In nucleotides, the CDR3 is TGTGCCAGCAGCTTGGGGGGGCGGGAGACCCAGTACTTC. This translates into CASSLGGRETQYF. The J gene is TRBJ2-5, the V gene TRBV2; possible D gene TRBD2, 7 bases. Trimming cost V 6 bases and J 5 bases, with 13 bases left between them. From germline, CDR1 is SNHLY and CDR2 FYNNEI. The CDR3 sequence is 13 residues long.

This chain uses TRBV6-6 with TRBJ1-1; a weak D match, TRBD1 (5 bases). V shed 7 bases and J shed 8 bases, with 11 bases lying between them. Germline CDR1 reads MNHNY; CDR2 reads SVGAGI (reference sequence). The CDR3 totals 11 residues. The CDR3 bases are TGTGCCAGCACCCTAGGACACGAAGCTTTCTTT. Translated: CASTLGHEAFF.

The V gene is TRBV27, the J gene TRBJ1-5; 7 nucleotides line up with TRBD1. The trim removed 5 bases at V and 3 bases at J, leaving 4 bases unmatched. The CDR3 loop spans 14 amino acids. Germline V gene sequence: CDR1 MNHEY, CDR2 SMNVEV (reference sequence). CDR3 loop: CASSIRGPNQPQHF. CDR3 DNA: TGTGCCAGCAGTATAAGGGGGCCCAATCAGCCCCAGCATTTT.

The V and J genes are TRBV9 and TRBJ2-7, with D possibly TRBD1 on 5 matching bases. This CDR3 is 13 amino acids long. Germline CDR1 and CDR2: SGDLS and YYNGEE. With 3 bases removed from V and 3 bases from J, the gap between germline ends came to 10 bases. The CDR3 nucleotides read TGTGCCAGCAGCGGGGGCGGATTCTACGAGCAGTACTTC. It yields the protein CASSGGGFYEQYF.

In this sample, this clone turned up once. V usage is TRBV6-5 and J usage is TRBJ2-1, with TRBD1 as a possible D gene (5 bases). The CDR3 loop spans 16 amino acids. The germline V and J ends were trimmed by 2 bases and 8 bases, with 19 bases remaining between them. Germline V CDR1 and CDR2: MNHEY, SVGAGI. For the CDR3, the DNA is TGTGCCAGCAGTTACCTACTCAATTCCCCCAGGGATGAGCAGTTCTTC. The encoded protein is CASSYLLNSPRDEQFF.

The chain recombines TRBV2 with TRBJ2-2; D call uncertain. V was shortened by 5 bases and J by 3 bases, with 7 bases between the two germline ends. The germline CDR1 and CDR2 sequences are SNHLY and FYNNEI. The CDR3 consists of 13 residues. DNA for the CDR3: TGTGCCAGCAGTCCTCTGTACACCGGGGAGCTGTTTTTT. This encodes CASSPLYTGELFF. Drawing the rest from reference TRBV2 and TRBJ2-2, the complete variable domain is EPEVTQTPSHQVTQMGQEVILRCVPISNHLYFYWYRQILGQKVEFLVSFYNNEISEKSEIFDDQFSVERPDGSNFTLKIRSTKLEDSAMYFCASSPLYTGELFFGEGSRLTVL.

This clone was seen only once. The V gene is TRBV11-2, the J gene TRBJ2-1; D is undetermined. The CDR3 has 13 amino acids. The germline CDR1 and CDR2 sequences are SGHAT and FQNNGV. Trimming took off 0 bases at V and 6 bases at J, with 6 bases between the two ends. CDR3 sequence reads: CASSLDPTNEQFF. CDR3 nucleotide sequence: TGTGCCAGCAGCTTAGACCCTACCAATGAGCAGTTCTTC.

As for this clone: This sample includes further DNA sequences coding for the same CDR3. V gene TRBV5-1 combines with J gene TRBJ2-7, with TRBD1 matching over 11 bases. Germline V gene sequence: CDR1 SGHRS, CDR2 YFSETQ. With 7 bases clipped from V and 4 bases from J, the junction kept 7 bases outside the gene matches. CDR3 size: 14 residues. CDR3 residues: CASSSGTGGYEQYF. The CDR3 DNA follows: TGCGCCAGCTCGAGCGGGACAGGGGGGTACGAGCAGTACTTC.